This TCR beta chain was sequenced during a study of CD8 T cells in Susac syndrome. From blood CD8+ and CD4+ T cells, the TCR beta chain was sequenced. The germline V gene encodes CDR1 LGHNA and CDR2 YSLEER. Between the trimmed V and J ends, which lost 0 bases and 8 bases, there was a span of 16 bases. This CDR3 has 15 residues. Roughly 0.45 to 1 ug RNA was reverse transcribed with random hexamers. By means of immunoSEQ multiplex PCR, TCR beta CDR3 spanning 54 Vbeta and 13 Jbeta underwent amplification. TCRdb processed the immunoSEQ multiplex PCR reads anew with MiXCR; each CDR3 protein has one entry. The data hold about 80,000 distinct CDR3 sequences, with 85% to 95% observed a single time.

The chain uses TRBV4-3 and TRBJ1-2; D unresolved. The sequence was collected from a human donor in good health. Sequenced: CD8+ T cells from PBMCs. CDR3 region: CASSQEIAEKGGYTF. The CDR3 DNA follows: TGCGCCAGCAGCCAAGAGATAGCGGAGAAAGGGGGCTACACCTTC.